This TCR beta chain is drawn from a study of T cell responses to AZD1222 COVID-19 vaccine. Germline lookup yields CDR1 KGHDR and CDR2 SFDVKD. This CDR3 contains 15 residues. J gave up 5 bases and V 9 bases, and 9 bases lay outside the gene matches. Here immunoSEQ multiplex PCR was the method, and the copy in TCRdb shows in-frame clones only, minus some. This table holds approximately 60,000 clones, about 88% found once. This clonotype originated in an adult who received the AZD1222 COVID-19 vaccine. Sequenced here: peripheral blood, sampled 28 days after the second AZD1222 dose. The rearrangement joins TRBV24-1 to TRBJ2-1; TRBD2 matches at 10 bases. CDR3 nucleotide sequence: TGTGCCACCGGGAGTGCAGCGGGAGGGCACAATGAGCAGTTCTTC. It encodes CATGSAAGGHNEQFF.